Following are 8 T cell receptor beta chains from one sample sequenced in a study of metastatic and nonmetastatic thyroid tumors. Among the patients, none had received any treatment before thyroid surgery. TCRdb re-clonotyped the PCR reads via MiXCR. The sample yields tens of thousands of clones, about 10% seen once. The sequenced material came from blood. The source of these receptors is a female donor with papillary thyroid cancer or a benign thyroid nodule (not recorded which). Some clones in this sample may be carry-over from other donors' samples.

This clone came up many times. The V call is TRBV6-2 or TRBV6-3, the J call TRBJ1-2; D uncertain. The CDR3 is 15 residues long. The germline V gene has CDR1 MNHEY and CDR2 SVGEGT. Between the trimmed V and J ends, which lost 2 bases and 4 bases, there was a span of 14 bases. In DNA form, the CDR3 reads TGTGCCAGCAGTTACGATAGTCAGGCGATCTATGGCTACACCTTC. Amino acids: CASSYDSQAIYGYTF.

This clone is categorized as medium-sized. V gene TRBV20-1 combines with J gene TRBJ2-1, with D unclear. The germline gives CDR1 DFQATT, CDR2 SNEGSKA (reference sequence). The CDR3 has 13 amino acids. V gave up 1 base and J gave up 4 bases, with 8 bases separating them. CDR3 nucleotides: TGCAGTGCTAGAGTGTCCGGATACAATGAGCAGTTCTTC. Protein product: CSARVSGYNEQFF.

There are many counts of this clone. The chain joins TRBV9 to TRBJ2-5; TRBD1 is a possible D gene (5 bases). The V gene's germline CDR1 is SGDLS and CDR2 YYNGEE. The CDR3 consists of 13 residues. The germline V and J ends were trimmed by 0 bases and 5 bases, with 8 bases remaining between them. In DNA form, the CDR3 reads TGTGCCAGCAGCGTAGGGGGCAGGGAGACCCAGTACTTC. This sequence encodes CASSVGGRETQYF. The complete variable domain, with remaining parts taken from reference TRBV9 and TRBJ2-5, reads DSGVTQTPKHLITATGQRVTLRCSPRSGDLSVYWYQQSLDQGLQFLIQYYNGEERAKGNILERFSAQQFPDLHSELNLSSLELGDSALYFCASSVGGRETQYFGPGTRLLVL.

This clone was seen at least ten times. Other DNA sequences in the sample encode the same CDR3. This chain connects TRBV7-3 to TRBJ2-1; 8 positions agree with TRBD2. This CDR3 contains 16 residues. J lost 4 bases, V lost 1 base, and 6 bases had no gene match. CDR1 is SGHTA and CDR2 is FQGTGA in the germline V gene. CDR3: CASSLSTASGYNEQFF. The CDR3 nucleotides read TGTGCCAGCAGCTTAAGTACCGCTAGCGGGTACAATGAGCAGTTCTTC. Full variable domain (remainder filled in from reference TRBV7-3 and TRBJ2-1): GAGVSQTPSNKVTEKGKYVELRCDPISGHTALYWYRQSLGQGPEFLIYFQGTGAADDSGLPNDRFFAVRPEGSVSTLKIQRTERGDSAVYLCASSLSTASGYNEQFFGPGTRLTVL.

The chain is built from TRBV11-2 and TRBJ2-7; 8 bases line up with TRBD2. Looked up from germline, CDR1 is SGHAT and CDR2 is FQNNGV. V dropped 5 bases and J dropped 3; count of bases not matched to a gene: 9. This CDR3 spans 15 amino acids. CDR3 sequence (DNA): TGTGCCAGCAGCCTCGCCGGGGGGGAGAACTACGAGCAGTACTTC. Protein sequence: CASSLAGGENYEQYF.

This clone came up many times. This chain uses TRBV15 with TRBJ2-7, with a possible D match to TRBD2 (6 bases). Trimming took 0 bases from V and 4 from J, leaving 13 bases between them. The germline V gene encodes CDR1 LNHNV and CDR2 YYDKDF (reference sequence). The CDR3 runs to 15 residues. CDR3: CATSRDAGKVYEQYF. For the CDR3, the DNA is TGTGCCACCAGCAGAGATGCGGGGAAGGTTTACGAGCAGTACTTC.

This clone was seen at least ten times. The V and J genes are TRBV24-1 and TRBJ2-7; 8 bases align to TRBD1. J lost 4 bases, V lost 5 bases, and 6 bases had no gene match. The CDR3 is 14 amino acids. Per the germline V gene, CDR1 is KGHDR and CDR2 is SFDVKD. This CDR3 is CATSGNDRGYEQYF. The CDR3 nucleotides read TGTGCCACCAGTGGAAACGACAGGGGATACGAGCAGTACTTC.

The chain carries TRBV6-2 or TRBV6-3 and TRBJ2-7, with 8 bases aligning to TRBD2. This CDR3 contains 12 residues. J lost 9 bases, V lost 5 bases, and 6 bases had no gene match. Germline lookup yields CDR1 MNHEY and CDR2 SVGEGT. The CDR3, as DNA: TGTGCCAGCAGTGAGCCCCGGGAGGGGCAGTACTTC. Its translation is CASSEPREGQYF.